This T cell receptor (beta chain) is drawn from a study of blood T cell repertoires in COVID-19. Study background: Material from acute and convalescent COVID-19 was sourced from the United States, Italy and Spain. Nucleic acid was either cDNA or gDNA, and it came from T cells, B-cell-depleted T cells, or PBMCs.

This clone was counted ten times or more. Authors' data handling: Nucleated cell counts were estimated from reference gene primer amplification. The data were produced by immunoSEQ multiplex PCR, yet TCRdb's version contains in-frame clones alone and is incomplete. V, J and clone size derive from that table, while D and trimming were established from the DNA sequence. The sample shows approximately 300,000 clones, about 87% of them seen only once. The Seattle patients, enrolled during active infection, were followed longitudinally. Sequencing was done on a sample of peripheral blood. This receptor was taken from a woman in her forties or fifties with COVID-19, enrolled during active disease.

The chain's CDR3 is CASTWTGGYQETQYF. DNA for the CDR3: TGTGCCAGCACCTGGACAGGAGGTTACCAAGAGACCCAGTACTTC. This rearrangement joins TRBV6-5 to TRBJ2-5; TRBD1 matches 7 bases. The CDR3 totals 15 residues. Unmatched junction bases numbered 8, after V lost 7 bases and J lost 0 bases. From germline, CDR1 is MNHEY and CDR2 SVGAGI.